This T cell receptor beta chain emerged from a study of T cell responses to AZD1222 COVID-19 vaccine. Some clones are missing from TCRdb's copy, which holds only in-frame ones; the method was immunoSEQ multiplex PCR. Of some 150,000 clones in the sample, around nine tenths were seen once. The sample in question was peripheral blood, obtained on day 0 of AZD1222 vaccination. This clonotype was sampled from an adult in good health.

This CDR3 is CASADRSTNEKLFF. The CDR3 DNA reads as TGTGCCAGCGCGGACAGGTCAACTAATGAAAAACTGTTTTTT. The chain is built from TRBV6-5 and TRBJ1-4; 7 bases match TRBD1. The ends lost 8 bases at V and 0 bases at J; junction bases unmatched: 3. Germline assignment: CDR1 MNHEY and CDR2 SVGAGI. The CDR3 consists of 14 residues.